The rows below give T cell receptor beta chains drawn from one sample of a study of T cell changes during pregnancy in multiple sclerosis. Measured with immunoSEQ multiplex PCR; TCRdb has only the in-frame clones, and not every one. This table holds some 70,000 clones, roughly 92% found once. The specimen comprised peripheral blood, sampled after pregnancy. The origin of the receptors is a female donor in good health, enrolled as a control in a pregnancy study. Both conserved end residues are trimmed from each CDR3. Each record gives: J gene, V gene, clone size, CDR3 protein. A clone size is listed for some rows: how often the clone was seen (once, few, many), or a class if it is expanded.

TRBJ2-1 TRBV7-9 NA ASSFRRVGYNEQF
TRBJ1-2 TRBV7-9 NA ASSLAGTGGGYT
TRBJ2-1 TRBV7-2 few ASSSGLAGVYNEQF
TRBJ2-7 TRBV5-4 NA ASSWGLGEQY
TRBJ2-5 TRBV4-2 NA ASSQVAAGGYQETQY
TRBJ1-5 TRBV27 NA ASSYSGGQPQH
TRBJ2-7 TRBV7-2 NA ASSFTSGAPYEQY
TRBJ2-5 TRBV11-3 NA ASSLEGGRQETQY
TRBJ2-7 TRBV10-3 NA ATQAGQGASEQY
TRBJ2-5 TRBV2 NA ASSELNVGAETQY
TRBJ2-3 TRBV6-5 NA ASSFTLGGTQY
TRBJ2-1 TRBV5-6 NA ASSLAGLAGGMGNEQF